This T cell receptor (beta chain) emerged from a study of T cell repertoires in cytomegalovirus infection (dated by TCRdb to the late 2010s). For context, the study as a whole: Peptide stimulations targeted recently identified HLA-C-restricted CMV epitopes, whose presentation resists viral immunomodulation, together with well-studied HLA-B-restricted epitopes. The HLA type of each donor mattered for the analysis, because public TCR beta signatures pointed to carriage of CMV infection along with the matching HLA type.

Study-level results and caveats: The ex vivo response was dominated by HLA-C-restricted CMV-specific TCR beta clonotypes, which also provided the single most frequent clonotype in two of eight donors. Cumulative frequency of public TCR beta family members discriminated carriers of CMV infection plus the relevant HLA type in this cohort and an independent approximately 350-donor cohort.

Sequencing was carried out with an Illumina HiSeq 1500. TCRdb itself trimmed the public reads at Q25 with fastp, ran MiXCR and retained productive beta chains. Each entry is one CDR3 protein sequence, shown with its most common DNA and genes. Present in this sample are about 890,000 distinct CDR3 sequences, approximately 33% of which were seen just once. Roughly 13% of the sample comes from the top ten. What the treatment or condition label conveys for this sample: in vitro stimulation with specific CMV peptide epitopes to enrich CMV-specific T cells. This clonotype was found a few times. Its antigen remains unidentified. No base-level quality is on record; no much larger clone is a single base apart. CDR1 and CDR2, looked up from the germline V gene, are MGHDK and SYGVNS. The CDR3 numbers 12 residues from cysteine through phenylalanine. Only the CDR3 region is kept as DNA, spanning 36 bases read in frame from base 1. Trimmed from V: 5 bases; trimmed from J: 11 bases; junction bases lacking a gene match: 2.

The sequence is built from TRBV25-1 and TRBJ1-6; the junction holds 8 bases that match TRBD1. This specimen consisted of cultured CD8+ T cells from PBMCs, obtained from culture after CMV antigen stimulation. The sequence derives from a human donor in good health (CMV status not recorded). Some clones in this sample may be carry-over from other donors' samples. In nucleotide form, the sequence is TGTGCCAGCAGTTCAGGGGGCCCACCCCTCCACTTT. Its protein reads: CASSSGGPPLHF.